The 22 T cell receptor beta chains in this list originate from one sample, sequenced in a study of a mutant IDH1 vaccine in newly diagnosed glioma. As for time point: week 5, during vaccination. Every single dose of the vaccine, 300 ug of mutant IDH1 20-mer peptide, came with topical imiquimod. Assay used: immunoSEQ multiplex PCR; TCRdb lists only in-frame clones, some missing. Of 45,000 to 55,000 clones listed, around four fifths are singletons. These TCRs' antigens remain unknown. Sequencing was performed on PBMCs, taken from a glioma patient whose treatment included an IDH1 peptide vaccine. Receptors originate from a woman aged 40 to 49 with glioma.

The V call is TRBV19, the J call TRBJ2-2, with 13 bases identical to TRBD2. Germline CDR1 reads LNHDA; CDR2 reads SQIVND (reference sequence). J gave up 13 bases and V 8 bases, and 7 bases lay outside the gene matches. The CDR3 sequence is 13 residues long. CDR3 coding DNA: TGTGCCAGTCGACTAGCGGGAGGCTCCGTGCTGTTTTTT. It specifies CASRLAGGSVLFF.

V usage is TRBV6-6 and J usage is TRBJ2-3; the match to TRBD2 covers 8 bases. V lost 0 bases to trimming and J lost 11 bases; unmatched junction nucleotides: 7. Germline V gives CDR1 MNHNY, CDR2 SVGAGI (reference sequence). The CDR3 has 14 residues. DNA for the CDR3: TGTGCCAGCAGTTACTCTCCCGGGGGGGCTGGGCAGTATTTT. This translates into CASSYSPGGAGQYF.

The V and J genes are TRBV5-6 and TRBJ2-2, with D possibly matching TRBD1 (6 bases). This CDR3 region has 15 residues. Germline lookup yields CDR1 SGHDT and CDR2 YYEEEE. V lost 7 bases and J lost 1, with 14 bases in between. The CDR3 sequence is CASRKRTVNTGELFF. As DNA, the CDR3 is TGTGCCAGCCGAAAAAGGACAGTGAACACCGGGGAGCTGTTTTTT.

The chain links TRBV9 to TRBJ2-2; D is possibly TRBD2 (5 bases). CDR1 and CDR2 (germline): SGDLS, YYNGEE. The CDR3 consists of 15 residues. V dropped 0 bases and J dropped 6 bases, with 12 bases sitting between them. The CDR3 protein is CASSVESSVAGELFF. In DNA, the CDR3 is TGTGCCAGCAGCGTAGAAAGTAGCGTAGCCGGGGAGCTGTTTTTT.

V usage is TRBV5-1 and J usage is TRBJ1-2; D not resolved. Between the trimmed V and J ends, which lost 1 base and 5 bases, there was a span of 9 bases. CDR3 length equals 13 residues. Germline V CDR1 and CDR2: SGHRS, YFSETQ. CDR3 nucleotides: TGCGCCAGCAGCTTGACACTTGCTTATGGCTACACCTTC. It specifies CASSLTLAYGYTF.

V is TRBV5-1 and J is TRBJ2-7; TRBD2 aligns across 8 bases. This CDR3 contains 15 residues. The junction had 4 bases not matched to a gene; V was cut back by 0 bases and J by 2 bases. The germline gives CDR1 SGHRS, CDR2 YFSETQ. The chain's CDR3 is CASSLAGGGPYEQYF. In nucleotides, the CDR3 is TGCGCCAGCAGCTTGGCCGGGGGGGGACCCTACGAGCAGTACTTC.

The chain is built from TRBV18 and TRBJ2-1; D not certain. The CDR3 sequence is 15 residues long. The germline V gene encodes CDR1 KGHSH and CDR2 LQKENI. The ends were cut back, 2 bases at V and 0 bases at J, with 8 bases in the middle. The CDR3, as DNA: TGTGCCAGCTCACCAATGGCAGGCTCCTACAATGAGCAGTTCTTC. Protein: CASSPMAGSYNEQFF.

CDR3 nucleotide sequence: TGTGCCAGTAGTGCGGGGACCTACGAGCAGTACTTC. Its translation is CASSAGTYEQYF. J is TRBJ2-7 and V is TRBV19; maybe TRBD2 (6 bases). The CDR3 covers 12 residues. Germline CDR1 is LNHDA and CDR2 is SQIVND (reference sequence). V dropped 5 bases and J dropped 2 bases, with 7 bases sitting between them. Looking up the rest from reference TRBV19 and TRBJ2-7 gives the full variable domain: DGGITQSPKYLFRKEGQNVTLSCEQNLNHDAMYWYRQDPGQGLRLIYYSQIVNDFQKGDIAEGYSVSREKKESFPLTVTSAQKNPTAFYLCASSAGTYEQYFGPGTRLTVT.

The rearrangement uses TRBV7-9 and TRBJ1-2; D might be TRBD1 (5 bases). Germline V lookup: CDR1 SEHNR, CDR2 FQNEAQ (reference sequence). This CDR3 contains 14 residues. V was shortened by 5 bases and J by 7 bases, with 17 bases between the two germline ends. Here the CDR3 reads CASSPEKGPLGYTF. In DNA form, the CDR3 reads TGTGCCAGCAGCCCAGAAAAGGGGCCGCTTGGCTACACCTTC.

V usage is TRBV9 and J usage is TRBJ2-3; 12 bases agree with TRBD2. This CDR3 region has 16 residues. V dropped 3 bases and J dropped 2; count of bases not matched to a gene: 4. Germline-derived CDR1 and CDR2 are SGDLS and YYNGEE. CDR3 residues: CASSAGLAGHTDTQYF. DNA of the CDR3: TGTGCCAGCAGCGCCGGACTAGCGGGACACACAGATACGCAGTATTTT.

This chain joins TRBV19 and TRBJ1-6, with D unclear. This CDR3 is 13 amino acids long. The germline gives CDR1 LNHDA, CDR2 SQIVND (reference sequence). The V gene lost 3 bases and the J gene lost 9 bases, with 9 bases spanning the gap. CDR3 coding DNA: TGTGCCAGTAGTATTGCCTCGGGTTCACCCCTCCACTTT. Protein sequence: CASSIASGSPLHF.

The V and J genes are TRBV6-1 and TRBJ2-7; the D is unclear. The CDR3 covers 12 residues. Trimming took 4 bases from V and 4 from J, leaving 8 bases between them. Germline-derived CDR1 and CDR2 are MNHNS and SASEGT. The CDR3 nucleotides are TGTGCCAGCAGTGGTGGGCGGTACGAGCAGTACTTC. It is translated as CASSGGRYEQYF.

This sequence joins TRBV6-5 and TRBJ1-2, with a possible D match to TRBD1 (6 bases). Trimming removed 6 bases from V and 3 bases from J, with 8 bases in between. The CDR3 covers 12 residues. Germline V gives CDR1 MNHEY, CDR2 SVGAGI. CDR3 region: CASSQGYYGYTF. In nucleotides, the CDR3 is TGTGCCAGCAGCCAGGGGTACTATGGCTACACCTTC.

The rearrangement joins TRBV11-2 to TRBJ1-1; weak D call: TRBD1 (5 bases). The CDR3 sequence is 13 residues long. V shed 2 bases and J shed 6 bases, with 10 bases lying between them. The germline V gene has CDR1 SGHAT and CDR2 FQNNGV. In DNA form, the CDR3 reads TGTGCCAGCAGCTTAATGGGGGGGGCTGAAGCTTTCTTT. It codes for CASSLMGGAEAFF.

A few counts support this clone. V gene TRBV6-9 combines with J gene TRBJ1-5, with 8 positions matching TRBD1. J was trimmed by 5 bases and V by 0 bases; bases with no gene match: 9. Looked up from germline, CDR1 is MNHGY and CDR2 is SVAAGI. The length of the CDR3 is 17 residues. The CDR3 region has the DNA TGTGCCAGCAGTTATTCCAAAGACAGGGGCCGACATCAGCCCCAGCATTTT. It is translated as CASSYSKDRGRHQPQHF.

This clone was seen only a few times. The rearrangement uses TRBV2 and TRBJ1-6, with D unclear. Per the germline V gene, CDR1 is SNHLY and CDR2 is FYNNEI. The V gene lost 7 bases and the J gene lost 6 bases, with 13 bases spanning the gap. The CDR3 is 14 residues long. DNA for the CDR3: TGTGCCAGCAAAAGGACTCCGGGTAATTCACCCCTCCACTTT. It specifies CASKRTPGNSPLHF.

CDR3 DNA sequence: TGTGCCAGCGGGGGGGTCAACACCGGGGAGCTGTTTTTT. It codes for CASGGVNTGELFF. The chain combines TRBV6-6 with TRBJ2-2, with TRBD2 matching 7 bases. J gave up 2 bases and V 8 bases, and 2 bases lay outside the gene matches. The CDR3 has 13 residues. CDR1 is MNHNY and CDR2 is SVGAGI in the germline V gene (reference sequence).

This rearrangement joins TRBV30 to TRBJ2-3; a weak D match, TRBD2 (5 bases). V was cut by 5 bases and J by 2 bases, with 17 bases left in between. The germline V gene has CDR1 GTSNPN and CDR2 SVGIG (reference sequence). The CDR3 consists of 15 residues. CDR3 nucleotide sequence: TGTGCCTGGGGGAAGAGGGAACGGGTCACAGATACGCAGTATTTT. Its protein product is CAWGKRERVTDTQYF.

The chain combines TRBV18 with TRBJ1-3, with D unresolved. V was cut by 3 bases and J by 0 bases, with 15 bases left in between. This CDR3 has 17 amino acids. CDR1 and CDR2 from the germline V gene are KGHSH and LQKENI. Here the CDR3 DNA reads TGTGCCAGCTCACCGTCCCCGACGGTTGTCTCTGGAAACACCATATATTTT. Translated: CASSPSPTVVSGNTIYF.

J is TRBJ2-3 and V is TRBV9; TRBD2 agrees at 9 bases. Trimming at V came to 0 bases and at J to 0 bases, leaving 11 bases not matched to a gene. The germline V gene has CDR1 SGDLS and CDR2 YYNGEE. This CDR3 is 19 amino acids long. For the CDR3, the DNA is TGTGCCAGCAGCGTAGGTGGTAGCGGGGGTGGGTCTAGCACAGATACGCAGTATTTT. Its protein is CASSVGGSGGGSSTDTQYF.

This clone was observed a single time. The chain joins TRBV7-2 to TRBJ2-7, with no clear D. The V and J ends lost 1 base and 0 bases respectively, with 7 bases between them. Germline CDR1 SGHTA, CDR2 FQGNSA. The CDR3 totals 14 residues. The CDR3 sequence: CASSLGTVSYEQYF. In DNA form, the CDR3 reads TGTGCCAGCAGCTTAGGGACGGTCTCCTACGAGCAGTACTTC. Drawing the rest from reference TRBV7-2 and TRBJ2-7, the complete variable domain is GAGVSQSPSNKVTEKGKDVELRCDPISGHTALYWYRQSLGQGLEFLIYFQGNSAPDKSGLPSDRFSAERTGGSVSTLTIQRTQQEDSAVYLCASSLGTVSYEQYFGPGTRLTVT.

The chain employs TRBV6-1 and TRBJ1-5, with 9 bases aligning to TRBD1. The germline V gene encodes CDR1 MNHNS and CDR2 SASEGT. This CDR3 region has 17 residues. V lost 3 bases to trimming and J lost 6 bases; unmatched junction nucleotides: 12. DNA for the CDR3: TGTGCCAGCAGTGACCCGACAGGGGGTTTCGTTTCTCAGCCCCAGCATTTT. Translating gives CASSDPTGGFVSQPQHF.